This paragraph covers one T cell receptor (beta chain) sequence. The antigen is undetermined. Germline CDR1 SNHLY, CDR2 FYNNEI. This CDR3 is built from 13 residues. V dropped 8 bases and J dropped 6 bases, with 16 bases sitting between them. Profiling that covered TCR beta VDJ and CDR3 relied on genomic DNA as its template. Each CDR3 protein gets one entry after TCRdb re-called the reads with MiXCR. The table shows 450,000 to 600,000 distinct CDR3 sequences, with roughly 34% occurring only once. The data belong to a study of CD8+CD57+ T cells in acquired aplastic anemia. CD8+CD57+ cell expansion, shown by flow cytometry, had occurred in the patients selected for sequencing. Study-wide findings and caveats: Some 30 shared CD8+ CDR3s appeared highly expressed within patients' immunodominant clones.

The sample comprised sorted CD4+, CD8+, or CD8+CD57+ T cells (not recorded which) from PBMCs. The receptor comes from a human donor with aplastic anemia. This chain links TRBV2 with TRBJ1-2, with D possibly matching TRBD1 (5 bases). This chain's CDR3 is CASEAGLNDGYTF. The CDR3 DNA reads TGTGCCAGCGAGGCAGGGCTAAACGATGGCTACACCTTC.